What follows are 26 T cell receptor beta chains derived from one specimen sequenced in a study of blood T cell repertoires in COVID-19. The protocol was immunoSEQ multiplex PCR, while the TCRdb copy is restricted to in-frame clones and leaves out a portion. The sample lists some 130,000 clones; 78% were seen once. Sequenced: PBMCs or T cells enriched from blood (not recorded which). These receptors were obtained from a woman in her fifties or sixties who had recovered from COVID-19.

The chain recombines TRBV5-1 with TRBJ1-4; 9 bases line up with TRBD1. From germline, CDR1 is SGHRS and CDR2 YFSETQ. CDR3 length equals 16 residues. Losses at the gene ends were 4 bases for V and 4 bases for J; bases not matched to a gene: 8. The CDR3 bases are TGCGCCAGCAGCCCAGGACAGGGGACACATAATGAAAAACTGTTTTTT. As protein: CASSPGQGTHNEKLFF.

This clone was seen a handful of times. V and J are TRBV19 and TRBJ2-1, with 8 bases aligning to TRBD1. V lost 7 bases and J lost 7; bases outside the gene matches: 15. This CDR3 is 16 amino acids long. Germline loops: CDR1 LNHDA, CDR2 SQIVND (reference sequence). The CDR3 nucleotides read TGTGCCAGTACCTTACTCAGGGGGCCAGGGAGGAATGAGCAGTTCTTC. This encodes CASTLLRGPGRNEQFF.

This chain connects TRBV11-2 to TRBJ2-2; D gene ambiguous. The CDR3 runs 15 residues. The V end was cut by 1 base, the J end by 2 bases, with 8 bases between. Germline V lookup: CDR1 SGHAT, CDR2 FQNNGV. The CDR3 region is CASSLVVTNTGELFF. CDR3 coding DNA: TGTGCCAGCAGCTTAGTTGTGACTAACACCGGGGAGCTGTTTTTT.

This clone has a single count. This chain connects TRBV7-9 to TRBJ2-7; D may be TRBD1 (5 bases). Germline V gives CDR1 SEHNR, CDR2 FQNEAQ (reference sequence). The CDR3 runs 14 residues. V lost 2 bases and J 4 bases, leaving 12 bases between the germline ends. CDR3 in amino acids: CASSLQQVGYEQYF. As DNA, the CDR3 is TGTGCCAGCAGCTTACAACAGGTCGGGTACGAGCAGTACTTC.

The CDR3 region has the DNA TGTGCCAGCAGTTTATTAGAGGATCTTGGAAACACCATATATTTT. The encoded protein is CASSLLEDLGNTIYF. The genes are TRBV28 and TRBJ1-3, with unresolved D. The V end lost 1 base, the J end lost 3 bases, and 10 bases lay between the germline ends. CDR1 is MDHEN and CDR2 is SYDVKM in the germline V gene. CDR3 length equals 15 residues.

The chain joins TRBV6-5 to TRBJ1-1; D is possibly TRBD1 (6 bases). V was cut by 7 bases and J by 5 bases, with 17 bases left in between. Germline V gene sequence: CDR1 MNHEY, CDR2 SVGAGI. The CDR3 runs 14 residues. This chain's CDR3 is CASTFQPDRTEAFF. Written as DNA, the CDR3 is TGTGCCAGCACCTTCCAGCCGGACAGAACTGAAGCTTTCTTT.

The chain has TRBV4-1 and TRBJ1-1, with D possibly being TRBD1 (5 bases). Trimming removed 1 base at V and 3 bases at J, with 12 bases between. This CDR3 contains 15 residues. CDR1 and CDR2 (germline): MGHRA, YSYEKL. CDR3 DNA: TGCGCCAGCAGCCAAGTGGGGGGAGGGCACACTGAAGCTTTCTTT. Amino acid sequence: CASSQVGGGHTEAFF.

The V call is TRBV5-6, the J call TRBJ1-6; 9 bases agree with TRBD1. Germline loops: CDR1 SGHDT, CDR2 YYEEEE. There are 15 residues in the CDR3. J gave up 9 bases and V 1 base, and 5 bases lay outside the gene matches. The CDR3 nucleotides are TGTGCCAGCAGCTTGCGGGACAGGGTGATTTCACCCCTCCACTTT. Translated: CASSLRDRVISPLHF.

V gene TRBV5-6 combines with J gene TRBJ1-5; D uncertain. V was shortened by 3 bases and J by 5 bases, with 6 bases between the two germline ends. Germline V gives CDR1 SGHDT, CDR2 YYEEEE. This CDR3 comprises 12 residues. CDR3 in DNA: TGTGCCAGCAGCTCAAGCGATCAGCCCCAGCATTTT. Protein sequence: CASSSSDQPQHF.

The chain recombines TRBV30 with TRBJ2-3, with 11 bases aligning to TRBD2. J was trimmed by 4 bases and V by 1 base; bases with no gene match: 7. Germline loops: CDR1 GTSNPN, CDR2 SVGIG (reference sequence). The CDR3 loop spans 16 amino acids. CDR3 nucleotide sequence: TGTGCCTGGAGTGGGGAGACTAGCGGGGAGGCAGATACGCAGTATTTT. Residues: CAWSGETSGEADTQYF.

The chain links TRBV5-1 to TRBJ2-3; TRBD2 aligns across 16 bases. The junction had 1 base not matched to a gene; V was cut back by 2 bases and J by 4 bases. Germline V lookup: CDR1 SGHRS, CDR2 YFSETQ. This CDR3 has 16 residues. CDR3 sequence (DNA): TGCGCCAGCAGCTTAGGGACTAGCGGGGGGGCAGATACGCAGTATTTT. It specifies CASSLGTSGGADTQYF.

CDR3 DNA: TGTGCCAGCTCACCTCGCCCGTCGGGGGACGAGCAGTACTTC. Protein sequence: CASSPRPSGDEQYF. The J gene is TRBJ2-7, the V gene TRBV18, with D perhaps matching TRBD2 (6 bases). V was clipped by 3 bases and J by 5 bases, with 14 bases between them. Germline CDR1 and CDR2: KGHSH and LQKENI. This CDR3 has 14 residues.

V is TRBV24-1 and J is TRBJ2-5; D is unclear. CDR1 and CDR2 (germline): KGHDR, SFDVKD. The germline V and J ends were trimmed by 3 bases and 0 bases, with 10 bases remaining between them. The CDR3 totals 15 residues. This chain's CDR3 is CATSDQKQYQETQYF. CDR3 sequence (DNA): TGTGCCACCAGTGATCAAAAACAGTACCAAGAGACCCAGTACTTC.

This sequence joins TRBV9 and TRBJ1-1, with D unclear. The germline V and J ends were trimmed by 3 bases and 3 bases, with 15 bases remaining between them. Germline V gene data show CDR1 as SGDLS and CDR2 as YYNGEE. This CDR3 contains 15 residues. Here the CDR3 reads CASSAPHAGDTEAFF. The CDR3 DNA follows: TGTGCCAGCAGCGCTCCACATGCCGGGGACACTGAAGCTTTCTTT.

This clone showed up just once. This chain joins TRBV9 and TRBJ2-3, with D possibly being TRBD2 (7 bases). Germline CDR1 SGDLS, CDR2 YYNGEE. V dropped 6 bases and J dropped 5 bases, with 19 bases sitting between them. The CDR3 has 15 residues. CDR3 in DNA: TGTGCCAGCAACCGGTTGGGGGGGCCGGAAGATACGCAGTATTTT. Translated: CASNRLGGPEDTQYF.

This clone was seen a single time. Here the CDR3 reads CASSLDRVSYEQYF. In DNA, the CDR3 is TGTGCCAGCAGCCTAGACAGGGTCTCCTACGAGCAGTACTTC. The chain combines TRBV4-2 with TRBJ2-7, with 7 bases aligning to TRBD1. The V gene end was trimmed by 4 bases and the J gene end by 0 bases; junction bases not matched to a gene: 3. The CDR3 is made up of 14 amino acids. Germline lookup yields CDR1 LGHNA and CDR2 YNFKEQ.

The chain has TRBV19 and TRBJ2-7, with no clear D. The CDR3 runs to 14 residues. CDR1 LNHDA and CDR2 SQIVND come from the germline V gene (reference sequence). V lost 4 bases, J lost 0 bases, and 10 bases lay in between. The CDR3 loop reads CASSRGQNSYEQYF. The CDR3 nucleotides read TGTGCCAGTAGTAGAGGCCAGAACTCCTACGAGCAGTACTTC.

The chain links TRBV10-2 to TRBJ2-7; maybe TRBD2 (5 bases). The V and J ends lost 8 bases and 0 bases respectively, with 17 bases between them. Germline V CDR1 and CDR2: WSHSY, SAAADI. The CDR3 is 15 residues long. CDR3 DNA sequence: TGCGCCAGCGCCCTCGACTTAGCGAGCTCCTACGAGCAGTACGTC. This sequence encodes CASALDLASSYEQYV.

The chain has TRBV3-1 (or the pseudogene TRBV3-2) and TRBJ2-2, with D perhaps TRBD2 (5 bases). This CDR3 has 16 amino acids. Germline-derived CDR1 and CDR2 are LGHDT and YNNKEL (reference sequence). Trimming took off 0 bases at V and 7 bases at J, with 15 bases between the two ends. The CDR3 DNA reads as TGTGCCAGCAGCCAAGATCGGGGTCTCTGGGGCGGGGAGCTGTTTTTT. It encodes CASSQDRGLWGGELFF.

The rearrangement joins TRBV6-5 to TRBJ1-1, with a weak D call TRBD1 (5 bases). CDR1 and CDR2 (germline): MNHEY, SVGAGI. The CDR3 spans 15 residues. The V and J ends lost 2 bases and 5 bases respectively, with 15 bases between them. The CDR3 is CASSYRWDGGTEAFF. DNA for the CDR3: TGTGCCAGCAGTTACAGGTGGGACGGGGGAACTGAAGCTTTCTTT.

This clone was counted once. The V call is TRBV18, the J call TRBJ1-5; D may be TRBD1 (5 bases). Trimming removed 5 bases from V and 1 base from J, with 15 bases in between. The CDR3 length is 16 residues. From germline, CDR1 is KGHSH and CDR2 LQKENI. CDR3 loop: CASSRQGGGSNQPQHF. The CDR3 region has the DNA TGTGCCAGCTCAAGGCAGGGCGGGGGGAGCAATCAGCCCCAGCATTTT.

The rearrangement uses TRBV19 and TRBJ2-7; no definite D call. This CDR3 region has 15 residues. Trimming pared 0 bases from V and 0 bases from J, leaving 9 bases between. Germline V gene data show CDR1 as LNHDA and CDR2 as SQIVND (reference sequence). The CDR3 bases are TGTGCCAGTAGTATAGATAGCCAAAACTCCTACGAGCAGTACTTC. Its protein is CASSIDSQNSYEQYF.

The J gene is TRBJ1-2, the V gene TRBV5-1, with a possible D match to TRBD1 (6 bases). V shed 4 bases and J shed 2 bases, with 12 bases lying between them. Per the germline V gene, CDR1 is SGHRS and CDR2 is YFSETQ. CDR3 length: 14 amino acids. This chain's CDR3 is CASSVQGDNYGYTF. The CDR3 nucleotides are TGCGCCAGCAGCGTACAGGGCGACAACTATGGCTACACCTTC. The full variable domain, rest sourced from reference TRBV5-1 and TRBJ1-2, is KAGVTQTPRYLIKTRGQQVTLSCSPISGHRSVSWYQQTPGQGLQFLFEYFSETQRNKGNFPGRFSGRQFSNSRSEMNVSTLELGDSALYLCASSVQGDNYGYTFGSGTRLTVV.

The rearrangement joins TRBV5-1 to TRBJ1-5, with D perhaps TRBD1 (5 bases). Trimming shortened V by 0 bases and J by 7 bases, and 8 bases separated the two germline ends. This CDR3 has 13 residues. The germline gives CDR1 SGHRS, CDR2 YFSETQ. As DNA, the CDR3 is TGCGCCAGCAGCTTGGCAGGGCAGCAGCCCCAGCATTTT. The encoded protein is CASSLAGQQPQHF.

A single count supports this clone. The V and J genes are TRBV5-4 and TRBJ1-1; D is uncertain. Trimming cost V 0 bases and J 1 base, with 4 bases left between them. The CDR3 spans 13 residues. Germline V gives CDR1 SGHNT, CDR2 YYREEE (reference sequence). CDR3: CASSLGGNTEAFF. DNA of the CDR3: TGTGCCAGCAGCTTGGGAGGGAACACTGAAGCTTTCTTT.

The chain carries TRBV7-8 and TRBJ2-2; possible D gene TRBD1, 6 bases. With 4 bases removed from V and 3 bases from J, the gap between germline ends came to 15 bases. Germline V CDR1 and CDR2: SGHVS, FQNEAQ. There are 16 residues in the CDR3. This CDR3 is CASSYPTGLYTGELFF. CDR3 bases: TGTGCCAGCAGCTACCCCACAGGGTTGTACACCGGGGAGCTGTTTTTT.